A single sample is the source of the 29 T cell receptor beta chains below, sequenced in a study of beta chain features in type 1 diabetes. Expressed TCRB transcripts were sequenced after all isolated RNA was converted to cDNA. Profiled with immunoSEQ multiplex PCR; TCRdb holds only in-frame clones, not every one. The top ten clones hold roughly 2% of a sample with some 150,000 clones, around 10% of them seen once. Material: central memory CD4+ T cells from blood. The receptors were gathered from a young man in good health.

There are a few counts of this clone. The chain is built from TRBV9 and TRBJ2-5, with 9 bases fitting TRBD2. V lost 0 bases, J lost 5 bases, and 5 bases stayed unmatched. Per germline, CDR1 SGDLS and CDR2 YYNGEE. This CDR3 has 15 amino acids. For the CDR3, the DNA is TGTGCCAGCAGCGTAGATGCGGGGGGGTTGGAGACCCAGTACTTC. Amino acids: CASSVDAGGLETQYF.

This clone showed up just a few times. V and J are TRBV30 and TRBJ2-1, with a possible D match to TRBD2 (6 bases). This CDR3 spans 14 amino acids. The germline V and J ends were trimmed by 4 bases and 1 base, with 11 bases remaining between them. Germline lookup yields CDR1 GTSNPN and CDR2 SVGIG (reference sequence). The CDR3 coding sequence is TGTGCCTGGAACCGGGACTCGTCCTACAATGAGCAGTTCTTC. This gives the protein CAWNRDSSYNEQFF.

In its sample, this clone was seen a few times. The rearrangement links TRBV7-2 to TRBJ1-1, with D tentatively TRBD1 (5 bases). This CDR3 comprises 14 residues. The V gene's germline CDR1 is SGHTA and CDR2 FQGNSA. V gave up 5 bases and J gave up 2 bases, with 12 bases separating them. CDR3 region: CASSIGTHNTEAFF. The CDR3 DNA follows: TGTGCCAGCAGCATCGGGACCCACAACACTGAAGCTTTCTTT.

V and J are TRBV4-2 and TRBJ1-5, with TRBD1 matching over 7 bases. The length of the CDR3 is 17 residues. Germline V gene sequence: CDR1 LGHNA, CDR2 YNFKEQ. With 0 bases clipped from V and 1 base from J, the junction kept 6 bases outside the gene matches. The CDR3 DNA follows: TGTGCCAGCAGCCAAGATGTGGAGGGGGCGAGCAATCAGCCCCAGCATTTT. Translation: CASSQDVEGASNQPQHF.

At least ten counts were recorded for this clone. One junction end does not reproduce the germline sequence, and a read error may be involved. The gene calls are TRBV10-3 and TRBJ2-1; the match to TRBD2 covers 9 bases. Per germline, CDR1 ENHRY and CDR2 SYGVKD. The CDR3 has 12 residues. CDR3 protein: CAISDLGGGAVF. As DNA, the CDR3 is TGTGCCATCAGTGACCTCGGCGGGGGGGCGGTCTTC.

This clone has just a few counts. The chain carries TRBV4-2 and TRBJ2-3, with D tentatively TRBD1 or TRBD2 (6 bases each). The CDR3 totals 15 residues. V was shortened by 4 bases and J by 7 bases, with 18 bases between the two germline ends. Germline V gene lookup returns CDR1 LGHNA and CDR2 YNFKEQ. The CDR3 DNA reads TGTGCCAGCAGCCCCCCGGGGGACGGGACAAATACGCAGTATTTT. As protein: CASSPPGDGTNTQYF.

V and J are TRBV9 and TRBJ2-1; a weak D match, TRBD2 (5 bases). With 0 bases removed from V and 4 bases from J, the gap between germline ends came to 8 bases. The CDR3 consists of 14 residues. The germline gives CDR1 SGDLS, CDR2 YYNGEE. CDR3 bases: TGTGCCAGCAGCGTAGTAGAGGGATACAATGAGCAGTTCTTC. Translated: CASSVVEGYNEQFF.

This clone was counted only a few times. V and J are TRBV11-3 and TRBJ2-3, with D perhaps being TRBD1 or TRBD2 (5 bases each). This CDR3 has 12 amino acids. V lost 1 base, J lost 6 bases, and 5 bases lay in between. In germline, CDR1 is SGHNT, CDR2 YENEEA. Here the CDR3 reads CASSLGGDTQYF. DNA for the CDR3: TGTGCCAGCAGCTTAGGGGGGGATACGCAGTATTTT. Full variable domain (outside the CDR3, taken from reference TRBV11-3 and TRBJ2-3): EAGVVQSPRYKIIEKKQPVAFWCNPISGHNTLYWYLQNLGQGPELLIRYENEEAVDDSQLPKDRFSAERLKGVDSTLKIQPAELGDSAVYLCASSLGGDTQYFGPGTRLTVL.

This clone was seen only a few times. This chain links TRBV5-1 with TRBJ2-1; TRBD2 aligns across 9 bases. Looked up from germline, CDR1 is SGHRS and CDR2 is YFSETQ. This CDR3 has 18 amino acids. V was clipped by 5 bases and J by 0 bases; unmatched bases: 12. Written as DNA, the CDR3 is TGCGCCAGCAGAGTGGCTAGCGGGGCCCGAGACTCCTACAATGAGCAGTTCTTC. It encodes CASRVASGARDSYNEQFF.

This chain uses TRBV7-2 with TRBJ1-3; D ambiguous. The ends were cut back, 0 bases at V and 0 bases at J, with 12 bases in the middle. This CDR3 has 17 amino acids. The germline V gene encodes CDR1 SGHTA and CDR2 FQGNSA. CDR3 region: CASSLASAAVSGNTIYF. In DNA, the CDR3 is TGTGCCAGCAGCTTAGCCTCTGCGGCAGTCTCTGGAAACACCATATATTTT. The whole variable domain, filled in from reference TRBV7-2 and TRBJ1-3, reads GAGVSQSPSNKVTEKGKDVELRCDPISGHTALYWYRQSLGQGLEFLIYFQGNSAPDKSGLPSDRFSAERTGGSVSTLTIQRTQQEDSAVYLCASSLASAAVSGNTIYFGEGSWLTVV.

This clone was detected ten times or more. The rearrangement joins TRBV5-4 to TRBJ2-7, with TRBD1 identical over 9 bases. Germline CDR1 is SGHNT and CDR2 is YYREEE (reference sequence). Trimming at V came to 3 bases and at J to 3 bases, leaving 16 bases not matched to a gene. The CDR3 is 18 residues long. CDR3 nucleotides: TGTGCCAGCAGCTCCGGGACAGGGTATGATCTGAGGATCTACGAGCAGTACTTC. Amino acids: CASSSGTGYDLRIYEQYF.

This clone was seen a handful of times. The chain has TRBV7-2 and TRBJ2-7, with 10 bases lining up with TRBD2. CDR3 length: 14 amino acids. J was trimmed by 5 bases and V by 5 bases; bases with no gene match: 6. Per germline, CDR1 SGHTA and CDR2 FQGNSA. CDR3 sequence reads: CASSRGLAVDEQYF. CDR3 DNA sequence: TGTGCCAGCAGCCGCGGACTAGCGGTGGACGAGCAGTACTTC.

CDR3 region: CASSLTTNYGYTF. CDR3 bases: TGTGCCAGCAGCCTAACAACTAACTATGGCTACACCTTC. The chain employs TRBV11-2 and TRBJ1-2; no clear D. This CDR3 comprises 13 residues. Germline assignment: CDR1 SGHAT and CDR2 FQNNGV. V was clipped by 5 bases and J by 0 bases, with 7 bases between them.

This clone has a handful of counts. This chain joins TRBV10-3 and TRBJ2-1, with D perhaps TRBD1 (5 bases). Germline CDR1 reads ENHRY; CDR2 reads SYGVKD. Trimming cost V 8 bases and J 5 bases, with 10 bases left between them. The CDR3 consists of 12 residues. This chain's CDR3 is CAIAGADNEQFF. The DNA of the CDR3 is TGTGCCATCGCTGGGGCAGACAATGAGCAGTTCTTC.

The chain employs TRBV7-2 and TRBJ2-2; 7 positions agree with TRBD2. Germline CDR1 and CDR2: SGHTA and FQGNSA. The CDR3 totals 15 residues. The J segment lost 4 bases and the V segment lost 6 bases, leaving 8 bases of the junction unmatched. CDR3 residues: CASRTGGSSTGELFF. Here the CDR3 DNA reads TGTGCCAGCAGAACGGGGGGATCGAGCACCGGGGAGCTGTTTTTT. Combining the CDR3 with reference TRBV7-2 and TRBJ2-2 gives the whole variable domain GAGVSQSPSNKVTEKGKDVELRCDPISGHTALYWYRQSLGQGLEFLIYFQGNSAPDKSGLPSDRFSAERTGGSVSTLTIQRTQQEDSAVYLCASRTGGSSTGELFFGEGSRLTVL.

This chain connects TRBV18 to TRBJ1-1, with 9 positions matching TRBD1. V shed 6 bases, J shed 1 base, and the junction held 6 bases outside the gene matches. CDR3 length equals 15 residues. Germline CDR1 and CDR2: KGHSH and LQKENI. CDR3 DNA sequence: TGTGCCAGCTCCCCAAAACAGGGGGCGAACACTGAAGCTTTCTTT. It codes for CASSPKQGANTEAFF.

The V call is TRBV15, the J call TRBJ1-2; no clear D. Germline V gene lookup returns CDR1 LNHNV and CDR2 YYDKDF (reference sequence). This CDR3 is built from 16 residues. Trimming removed 0 bases from V and 4 bases from J, with 15 bases in between. The CDR3 coding sequence is TGTGCCACCAGCAGAGATCGCGACATCCTAGTCTATGGCTACACCTTC. Translated, it gives CATSRDRDILVYGYTF.

This clone was found a few times. This sequence joins TRBV7-2 and TRBJ2-7; TRBD2 matches 9 bases. Germline V gene lookup returns CDR1 SGHTA and CDR2 FQGNSA. The CDR3 consists of 15 residues. V trimming: 1 base; J trimming: 4 bases; junction bases outside the gene matches: 5. The chain's CDR3 is CASSLVAGVDYEQYF. The CDR3 nucleotides are TGTGCCAGCAGCTTAGTAGCGGGAGTTGATTACGAGCAGTACTTC.

The chain carries TRBV10-3 and TRBJ2-7, with 7 bases aligning to TRBD1. In germline, CDR1 is ENHRY, CDR2 SYGVKD. V trimming: 10 bases; J trimming: 3 bases; junction bases outside the gene matches: 6. The CDR3 length is 12 residues. The DNA of the CDR3 is TGTGCCACTAGACAGGGTAACTACGAGCAGTACTTC. This encodes CATRQGNYEQYF.

This rearrangement joins TRBV5-1 to TRBJ2-3; 8 nucleotides agree with TRBD1. The germline CDR1 and CDR2 sequences are SGHRS and YFSETQ. Unmatched junction bases numbered 13, after V lost 5 bases and J lost 2 bases. This CDR3 spans 17 amino acids. Written as DNA, the CDR3 is TGCGCCAGCAGGGACGGGACAGGAGCTCAAAACACAGATACGCAGTATTTT. This codes for CASRDGTGAQNTDTQYF.

This clone was recorded a few times. This chain joins TRBV11-2 and TRBJ2-3; D tentatively reads TRBD1 or TRBD2 (6 bases each). Per germline, CDR1 SGHAT and CDR2 FQNNGV. This CDR3 is built from 15 residues. V lost 1 base and J 4 bases, leaving 12 bases between the germline ends. CDR3: CASSLGRRGADTQYF. CDR3 DNA sequence: TGTGCCAGCAGCTTAGGTCGTAGGGGGGCAGATACGCAGTATTTT.

This clone has only a few counts. The V and J genes are TRBV2 and TRBJ2-5; the D gene is possibly TRBD1 (6 bases). The CDR3 sequence is 13 residues long. V was shortened by 6 bases and J by 7 bases, with 15 bases between the two germline ends. CDR1 SNHLY and CDR2 FYNNEI come from the germline V gene. The CDR3 sequence is CASRDLGGWTQYF. The DNA for the CDR3 is TGTGCCAGCAGGGACCTAGGGGGATGGACCCAGTACTTC.

About this clone itself: This probably arose from a read error, given a far larger clone one base away. The rearrangement links TRBV2 to TRBJ2-2, with unresolved D. Germline assignment: CDR1 SNHLY and CDR2 FYNNEI. The CDR3 contains 17 residues. Trimming cost V 0 bases and J 3 bases, with 14 bases left between them. CDR3 region: CASSEALGLQHTGELFF. As DNA, the CDR3 is TGTGCCAGCAGTGAAGCCCTAGGGCTCCAACACACCGGGGAGCTGTTTTTT.

This clone was observed a few times. The chain combines TRBV7-2 with TRBJ2-5; 9 bases are shared with TRBD2. This CDR3 spans 17 amino acids. V shed 0 bases and J 0 bases; nucleotides not matched to a gene: 5. CDR1 is SGHTA, CDR2 FQGNSA, per germline. DNA of the CDR3: TGTGCCAGCAGCTTAGCGCGGCTAGCGGGGCACCAAGAGACCCAGTACTTC. It encodes CASSLARLAGHQETQYF.

This clone was seen a handful of times. The chain carries TRBV16 and TRBJ1-5; D may be TRBD1 (5 bases). V dropped 0 bases and J dropped 3 bases, with 15 bases sitting between them. The CDR3 runs 17 residues. Germline V gene data show CDR1 as KGHSY and CDR2 as FQNENV. DNA of the CDR3: TGTGCCAGCAGCCAATCGGGCGGGGCCACGTTCAATCAGCCCCAGCATTTT. It codes for CASSQSGGATFNQPQHF. Full variable domain (remainder filled in from reference TRBV16 and TRBJ1-5): GEEVAQTPKHLVRGEGQKAKLYCAPIKGHSYVFWYQQVLKNEFKFLISFQNENVFDETGMPKERFSAKCLPNSPCSLEIQATKLEDSAVYFCASSQSGGATFNQPQHFGDGTRLSIL.

The chain couples TRBV9 to TRBJ2-1; D might be TRBD1 or TRBD2, each matching 5 bases. V lost 3 bases, J lost 9 bases, and 19 bases lay in between. This CDR3 comprises 15 residues. The germline V gene has CDR1 SGDLS and CDR2 YYNGEE. The CDR3 protein is CASSAQGPGSVEQFF. CDR3 DNA: TGTGCCAGCAGCGCCCAGGGACCCGGCTCAGTTGAGCAGTTCTTC.

V and J are TRBV28 and TRBJ2-3; D possibly corresponds to TRBD1 (6 bases). The CDR3 sequence is 13 residues long. Germline CDR1 and CDR2: MDHEN and SYDVKM. The V gene lost 7 bases and the J gene lost 1 base, with 9 bases spanning the gap. The DNA for the CDR3 is TGTGCCAGCACAAAGGGGGGCACAGATACGCAGTATTTT. Its protein product is CASTKGGTDTQYF.

Only a few counts were recorded for this clone. The chain links TRBV5-1 to TRBJ2-7, with 10 bases matching TRBD2. V lost 6 bases and J lost 4; bases outside the gene matches: 7. The CDR3 length is 14 residues. Germline loops: CDR1 SGHRS, CDR2 YFSETQ. CDR3 loop: CASNLAGDFYEQYF. CDR3 coding DNA: TGCGCCAGCAATCTAGCGGGGGATTTTTACGAGCAGTACTTC.

V and J are TRBV4-3 and TRBJ2-1; D gene uncertain. The V gene's germline CDR1 is LGHNA and CDR2 YSLEER. The CDR3 is 13 amino acids. Trimming took off 0 bases at V and 7 bases at J, with 7 bases between the two ends. The CDR3 here is CASSQELGNEQFF. The CDR3 nucleotides read TGCGCCAGCAGCCAAGAACTTGGAAATGAGCAGTTCTTC.